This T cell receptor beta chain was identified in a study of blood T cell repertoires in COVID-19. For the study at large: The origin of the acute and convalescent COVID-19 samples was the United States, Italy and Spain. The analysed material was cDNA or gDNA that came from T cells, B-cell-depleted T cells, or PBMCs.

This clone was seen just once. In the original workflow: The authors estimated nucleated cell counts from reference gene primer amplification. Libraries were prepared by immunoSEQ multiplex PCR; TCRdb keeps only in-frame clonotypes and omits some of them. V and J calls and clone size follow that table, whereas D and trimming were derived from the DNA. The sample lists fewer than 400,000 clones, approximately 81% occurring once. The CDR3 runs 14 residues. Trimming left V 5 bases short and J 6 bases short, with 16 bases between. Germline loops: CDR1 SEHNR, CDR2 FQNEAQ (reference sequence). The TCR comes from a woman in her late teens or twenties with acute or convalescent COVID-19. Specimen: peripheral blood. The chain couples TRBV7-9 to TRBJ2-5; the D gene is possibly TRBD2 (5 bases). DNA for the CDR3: TGTGCCAGCAGCCCCCGGGTGGGAGTCCAGACCCAGTACTTC. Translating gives CASSPRVGVQTQYF.